These T cell receptor beta chains were read from a single sample in a study of T cell repertoires in aging, cancer and after chemotherapy. TCRdb re-called the multiplex PCR reads through MiXCR, storing one row per CDR3 protein. The top ten hold about 2.5% of the sample, which has 6,500 to 9,500 distinct CDR3 sequences, 20% to 30% seen once. The specimen sequenced was blood. These receptor sequences come from a human donor with a blood cancer. The CDR3 runs from the conserved cysteine through the conserved F or W. The D gene is left open where the match is weak. Clone sizes are given selectively: once, few, many, or a class where the clone is expanded.

D: TRBD1
size: .
J: TRBJ2-1
V: TRBV7-9
DNA: TGTGCCAGCAGCTTAGCGCTTTATGACAGGGCAAGCTCCTACAATGAGCAGTTCTTC
CDR3: CASSLALYDRASSYNEQFF

D: .
size: medium-sized
J: TRBJ2-3
V: TRBV6-6
DNA: TGTGCCAGCAGTCCATCGGGACGCCGCACAGATACGCAGTATTTT
CDR3: CASSPSGRRTDTQYF

D: TRBD1
size: few
J: TRBJ2-1
V: TRBV11-1
DNA: TGTGCCAGCAGCTCAGGACAGGGGAGCGGCTACTGGGACAATGAGCAGTTCTTC
CDR3: CASSSGQGSGYWDNEQFF

D: .
size: .
J: TRBJ1-5
V: TRBV23-1
DNA: TGCGCCAGCAGTCAGTGGATCAATAGCAATCAGCCCCAGCATTTT
CDR3: CASSQWINSNQPQHF

D: .
size: .
J: TRBJ2-7
V: TRBV20-1
DNA: TGCAGTGTAGGTGGGGCCACCTACGAGCAGTACTTC
CDR3: CSVGGATYEQYF

D: .
size: medium-sized
J: TRBJ2-1
V: TRBV5-4
DNA: TGTGCCAGCTCCCGAGAACCCAATGAGCAGTTCTTC
CDR3: CASSREPNEQFF

D: .
size: .
J: TRBJ2-7
V: TRBV28
DNA: TGTGCCACCAAACAGGGCACGGGTCCGTACGAGCAGTACTTC
CDR3: CATKQGTGPYEQYF

D: .
size: medium-sized
J: TRBJ1-2
V: TRBV27
DNA: TGTGCCAGCAGTTTAGGACTGAATAACTATGGCTACACCTTC
CDR3: CASSLGLNNYGYTF

D: .
size: .
J: TRBJ2-5
V: TRBV20-1
DNA: TGCAGTGCTAGAGCCCCGAGGGGGGGATGGCAAGAGACCCAGTACTTC
CDR3: CSARAPRGGWQETQYF

D: .
size: medium-sized
J: TRBJ1-2
V: TRBV18
DNA: TGTGCCAGCTCACCCCTTCAGGACTATGGCTACACCTTC
CDR3: CASSPLQDYGYTF

D: .
size: .
J: TRBJ1-1
V: TRBV6-2/TRBV6-3
DNA: TGTGCCAGCAGTAACACAGGGAACACTGAAGCTTTCTTT
CDR3: CASSNTGNTEAFF

D: TRBD1
size: .
J: TRBJ2-7
V: TRBV28
DNA: TGTGCCAGCAGTTCCGTCGGACAGGGGAGCTCCTACGAGCAGTACTTC
CDR3: CASSSVGQGSSYEQYF

D: .
size: few
J: TRBJ1-2
V: TRBV27
DNA: TGTGCCAGCAGTGCCCAGGGGTCTGGCTACACCTTC
CDR3: CASSAQGSGYTF

D: .
size: .
J: TRBJ1-2
V: TRBV4-2
DNA: TGTGCCAGCAGCCAAGAAGAGGCTTTCGGCTATGGCTACACCTTC
CDR3: CASSQEEAFGYGYTF

D: .
size: .
J: TRBJ2-7
V: TRBV4-3
DNA: TGCGCCAGCAGCCCCATGGGCACTCCAAGCTCTGACGAGCAGTACTTC
CDR3: CASSPMGTPSSDEQYF

D: .
size: medium-sized
J: TRBJ2-7
V: TRBV6-2/TRBV6-3
DNA: TGTGCCAGCAGTACCCCCCTCGCGGGTGCTACCTACGAGCAGTACTTC
CDR3: CASSTPLAGATYEQYF

D: TRBD2
size: few
J: TRBJ2-2
V: TRBV7-2
DNA: TGTGCCAGCAGACTTCGGAGCGGGGGGACCGGGGAGCTGTTTTTT
CDR3: CASRLRSGGTGELFF

D: TRBD2
size: medium-sized
J: TRBJ2-7
V: TRBV6-2/TRBV6-3
DNA: TGTGCCAGCAGCAGTACTAGCGGCTCCTACGAGCAGTACTTC
CDR3: CASSSTSGSYEQYF

D: TRBD2
size: .
J: TRBJ2-2
V: TRBV6-5
DNA: TGTGCCAAGACCCCCGGGGGGGCGGGCACCGGGGAGCTGTTTTTT
CDR3: CAKTPGGAGTGELFF

D: .
size: many
J: TRBJ2-1
V: TRBV12-3/TRBV12-4
DNA: TGTGCCAGCAGCTTAATAAATGAGCAGTTCTTC
CDR3: CASSLINEQFF

D: .
size: medium-sized
J: TRBJ2-2
V: TRBV19
DNA: TGTGCCAGTAGTATAGCAACTAGATCCACCGGGGAGCTGTTTTTT
CDR3: CASSIATRSTGELFF

D: .
size: .
J: TRBJ1-1
V: TRBV18
DNA: TGTGCCAGCTCACTAACACGGGACACTGAAGCTTTCTTT
CDR3: CASSLTRDTEAFF

D: .
size: few
J: TRBJ2-1
V: TRBV7-9
DNA: TGTGCCAGCAGCTTAGACGGGACCTACAATGAGCAGTTCTTC
CDR3: CASSLDGTYNEQFF

D: TRBD2
size: medium-sized
J: TRBJ2-3
V: TRBV10-3
DNA: TGTGCCATCGGACTAGCGGGCACAGATACGCAGTATTTT
CDR3: CAIGLAGTDTQYF

D: .
size: medium-sized
J: TRBJ1-2
V: TRBV18
DNA: TGTGCCAGCTCACCACCTGGGCAAAGGAAAGGCTACACCTTC
CDR3: CASSPPGQRKGYTF

D: .
size: medium-sized
J: TRBJ2-6
V: TRBV27
DNA: TGTGCCAGCAGTCCAAAGGGCGGCTACTCTGGGGCCAACGTCCTGACTTTC
CDR3: CASSPKGGYSGANVLTF

D: TRBD2
size: .
J: TRBJ2-1
V: TRBV4-3
DNA: TGCGCCAGCAGCCCCCAGGGCGGGGGGCCCGATGAGCAGTTCTTC
CDR3: CASSPQGGGPDEQFF

D: .
size: medium-sized
J: TRBJ1-5
V: TRBV19
DNA: TGTGCCAGTAGTATAAAAGGGTTTGGTCAGCCCCAGCATTTT
CDR3: CASSIKGFGQPQHF

D: .
size: medium-sized
J: TRBJ1-3
V: TRBV6-5
DNA: TGTGCCAGCAGTCCAGGCCGGGGAGGAAACACCATATATTTT
CDR3: CASSPGRGGNTIYF

D: .
size: few
J: TRBJ1-1
V: TRBV5-4
DNA: TGTGCCAGCAGCTTGGTTGCGGGTGGCACTGAAGCTTTCTTT
CDR3: CASSLVAGGTEAFF

D: .
size: medium-sized
J: TRBJ2-1
V: TRBV18
DNA: TGTGCCAGCTCACTTGAGGGGCCGGGGAATGAGCAGTTCTTC
CDR3: CASSLEGPGNEQFF

D: .
size: .
J: TRBJ1-2
V: TRBV4-1
DNA: TGCGCCAGCAGCCAAGACACGGCGGTAGGCGGGTACACCTTC
CDR3: CASSQDTAVGGYTF

D: .
size: medium-sized
J: TRBJ1-3
V: TRBV30
DNA: TGTGCCTGGAATCGGGCGCAGGCTGGAAACACCATATATTTT
CDR3: CAWNRAQAGNTIYF

D: .
size: .
J: TRBJ1-1
V: TRBV7-6
DNA: TGTGCCAGCAGCCAGGGTCTGTCTCTTGAGAGACTGAACACTGAAGCTTTCTTT
CDR3: CASSQGLSLERLNTEAFF

D: TRBD1
size: .
J: TRBJ2-7
V: TRBV7-2
DNA: TGTGCCAGCAGCCCAACCGGGACAGGGGGCTACGAGCAGTACTTC
CDR3: CASSPTGTGGYEQYF

D: TRBD1
size: .
J: TRBJ1-1
V: TRBV29-1
DNA: TGCAGCGTTTCTGGGACAGGGAGCACTGAAGCTTTCTTT
CDR3: CSVSGTGSTEAFF

D: TRBD1
size: .
J: TRBJ2-7
V: TRBV19
DNA: TGTGCCAGTAGTGTTAACCGGGACAGGGCCTACGAGCAGTACTTC
CDR3: CASSVNRDRAYEQYF

D: TRBD2
size: medium-sized
J: TRBJ2-7
V: TRBV10-3
DNA: TGTGCCATCAGTGAGTCCGCGGGAGGGCCCAACGAGCAGTACTTC
CDR3: CAISESAGGPNEQYF

D: .
size: .
J: TRBJ1-5
V: TRBV28
DNA: TGTGCCAGCGTTACCCAAGCCCTGGCAGGCAATCAGCCCCAGCATTTT
CDR3: CASVTQALAGNQPQHF

D: TRBD1
size: .
J: TRBJ2-6
V: TRBV12-3/TRBV12-4
DNA: TGTGCCAGCAGTCGGACAGGGTCTGGGGCCAACGTCCTGACTTTC
CDR3: CASSRTGSGANVLTF

D: .
size: .
J: TRBJ2-7
V: TRBV6-1
DNA: TGTGCCAGCAGTACCGGGGGGACAGGAAAAAATGAGCAGTACTTC
CDR3: CASSTGGTGKNEQYF